This entry lists 11 T cell receptor beta chains sequenced from one sample in a study of T cells after yellow fever vaccination. Via MiXCR, TCRdb re-called the 5' RACE reads, giving one row per CDR3 protein. This sample has over 25,000 distinct CDR3 sequences; 10% occur once, and the top ten carry approximately 12%. The starting material was PBMCs, either bulk or a sorted T-cell subset (CD4+, CD8+, memory, or dextramer-sorted; not recorded which), obtained less than 16 days after the first yellow fever vaccination. These receptors all come from a man between 18 and 29 years old who received the YFV17D yellow fever vaccine.

Comments on this clonotype: A much more abundant neighbour one base away suggests this may be a read error. This chain joins TRBV2 and TRBJ2-2, with D possibly called TRBD1 or TRBD2 (5 bases each). Trimming cost V 6 bases and J 9 bases, with 14 bases left between them. From germline, CDR1 is SNHLY and CDR2 FYNNEI. This CDR3 region has 13 residues. CDR3 loop: CASRFQGDWELFF. CDR3 DNA: TGTGCCAGCAGGTTCCAGGGAGACTGGGAGCTGTTTTTT.

This clonotype was found many times. J is TRBJ1-3 and V is TRBV20-1, with TRBD1 as a possible D gene (5 bases). The CDR3 length is 15 residues. V was shortened by 4 bases and J by 2 bases, with 15 bases between the two germline ends. CDR1 and CDR2 from the germline V gene are DFQATT and SNEGSKA (reference sequence). Here the CDR3 DNA reads TGCAGTGCTACGGACATCGAATTTACTGGAAACACCATATATTTT. Translation: CSATDIEFTGNTIYF.

The table lists this clonotype with many counts. The chain employs TRBV2 and TRBJ2-3, with 8 bases aligning to TRBD1. From germline, CDR1 is SNHLY and CDR2 FYNNEI. V was pared by 10 bases and J by 2 bases, with 2 bases of the junction left unmatched. The CDR3 covers 12 residues. CDR3 protein: CATDRDTDTQYF. For the CDR3, the DNA is TGTGCCACGGACAGGGACACAGATACGCAGTATTTT.

The V gene is TRBV12-3 or TRBV12-4, the J gene TRBJ2-7; the match to TRBD1 covers 8 bases. The CDR3 sequence is 14 residues long. J gave up 5 bases and V 3 bases, and 6 bases lay outside the gene matches. CDR3 protein: CASSFPDRVHEQYF. The CDR3 coding sequence is TGTGCCAGCAGTTTTCCGGACAGGGTTCACGAGCAGTACTTC.

This clonotype occurred many times. V usage is TRBV7-2 and J usage is TRBJ1-1, with a possible D match to TRBD1 (5 bases). With 5 bases removed from V and 5 bases from J, the gap between germline ends came to 15 bases. This CDR3 contains 14 residues. The germline V gene encodes CDR1 SGHTA and CDR2 FQGNSA. In DNA form, the CDR3 reads TGTGCCAGCAGCCTAGAGAGGGGTCAGACTGAAGCTTTCTTT. Amino acid sequence: CASSLERGQTEAFF.

As for this clonotype: A much larger clone sits a single nucleotide away, making a read error possible. The rearrangement uses TRBV2 and TRBJ1-5; TRBD1 agrees at 7 bases. This CDR3 region has 15 residues. CDR1 and CDR2 from the germline V gene are SNHLY and FYNNEI. CDR3 region: CASKGDRAGSQHQHF. Here the CDR3 DNA reads TGTGCCAGCAAGGGAGACAGGGCCGGGAGTCAGCACCAGCATTTT.

This clonotype has ten or more counts. The chain links TRBV6-4 to TRBJ2-6; no clear D. V lost 3 bases to trimming and J lost 2 bases, with 8 bases between them. Germline-derived CDR1 and CDR2 are MRHNA and SNTAGT. The CDR3 loop spans 15 amino acids. CDR3 coding DNA: TGTGCCAGCAGTGAAGCCAGTGCTGGGGCCAACGTCCTGACTTTC. Encoded protein: CASSEASAGANVLTF.

This clonotype has ten or more counts. The chain links TRBV11-2 to TRBJ2-2; D is unresolved. Germline lookup yields CDR1 SGHAT and CDR2 FQNNGV. The CDR3 consists of 13 residues. The V end was cut by 2 bases, the J end by 3 bases, with 4 bases between. The CDR3 bases are TGTGCCAGCAGCTTAAGGCACACCGGGGAGCTGTTTTTT. Translating gives CASSLRHTGELFF.

The table lists this clonotype with many counts. CDR3 in amino acids: CSAYVGGSQETQYF. The CDR3, as DNA: TGCAGTGCTTACGTCGGGGGATCCCAAGAGACCCAGTACTTC. The chain links TRBV20-1 to TRBJ2-5; tentatively, D is TRBD2 (6 bases). The CDR3 runs 14 residues. Germline CDR1 is DFQATT and CDR2 is SNEGSKA (reference sequence). The germline V and J ends were trimmed by 5 bases and 1 base, with 14 bases remaining between them.

In its sample, this clonotype was seen many times. V is TRBV20-1 and J is TRBJ2-1; no definite D call. The CDR3 is 13 residues long. The V gene's germline CDR1 is DFQATT and CDR2 SNEGSKA (reference sequence). Trimming shortened V by 3 bases and J by 8 bases, and 14 bases separated the two germline ends. The CDR3 bases are TGCAGTGCTAGGATCTTAGTTAAGCATGAGCAGTTCTTC. It encodes CSARILVKHEQFF.

This clonotype was found many times. V is TRBV9 and J is TRBJ1-6; D is undetermined. The CDR3 is 14 residues long. Germline CDR1 SGDLS, CDR2 YYNGEE. V lost 0 bases, J lost 10 bases, and 11 bases lay in between. The CDR3 loop is CASSVGGGNSPLHF. CDR3 DNA: TGTGCCAGCAGCGTAGGGGGAGGGAACTCACCCCTCCACTTT.